Listed below are T cell receptor beta chains from one sample, sequenced in a study of regulatory T cells in long-lasting Graves disease. TCRdb fed the multiplex PCR reads into MiXCR, producing one record per CDR3 protein. The sample includes roughly 350,000 distinct CDR3 sequences, 16% of them seen just once. Another study also made use of these data, one on T cells in Graves' hyperthyroidism and ophthalmopathy.

Here the sequenced sample was peripheral blood mononuclear cells (PBMCs), taken at new diagnosis, from a patient treated with antithyroid drugs. These receptors all come from a woman between 18 and 29 years old with Graves disease. The conserved cysteine and the conserved F or W are not part of the CDR3 here. D genes are given only for firm matches. Where a row states a size, it is once, few, many or the class of an expanded clone; other rows omit it.

TRBJ1-5 TRBV2 many NA ASSDFDSNQPQH
TRBJ1-2 TRBV20-1 NA NA SAHHGSLDGGYT
TRBJ2-6 TRBV5-1 NA TRBD1 ASSTGGNSGANVLT
TRBJ2-7 TRBV20-1 many TRBD2 SARPLAGGAYYEQY
TRBJ2-7 TRBV2 few NA ASSEHPQDYEQY
TRBJ2-1 TRBV6-1 many NA ASSDRYNEQF
TRBJ1-6 TRBV28 many NA ASRELVSYNSPLH
TRBJ1-5 TRBV15 NA NA ATRGPGSDQPQH
TRBJ2-6 TRBV27 few TRBD2 ASRAEGGRAAVDVSGANVLT
TRBJ2-1 TRBV2 many NA ASSEQGGSLGEQF
TRBJ2-2 TRBV9 once NA ASRTGDQNTGELF
TRBJ2-1 TRBV3-1 many TRBD2 ASSRTSGGNEQF
TRBJ1-1 TRBV5-6 NA NA ASSLPGNEAF
TRBJ2-1 TRBV19 NA TRBD1 ASSVGQGEIYNEQF
TRBJ2-5 TRBV30 many NA ALPGPSQETQY
TRBJ2-3 TRBV9 few NA ASSVGGGTTDTQY